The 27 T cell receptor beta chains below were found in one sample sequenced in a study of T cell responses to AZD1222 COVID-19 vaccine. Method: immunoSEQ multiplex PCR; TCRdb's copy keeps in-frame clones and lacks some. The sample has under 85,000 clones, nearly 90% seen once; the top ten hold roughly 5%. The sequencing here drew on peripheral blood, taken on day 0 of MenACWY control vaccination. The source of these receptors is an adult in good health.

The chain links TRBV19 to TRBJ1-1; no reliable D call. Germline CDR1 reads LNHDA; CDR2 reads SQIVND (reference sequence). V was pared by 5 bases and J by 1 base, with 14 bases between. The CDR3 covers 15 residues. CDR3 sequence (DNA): TGTGCCAGTAGTGGTTCGAGGGTTGCGAACACTGAAGCTTTCTTT. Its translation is CASSGSRVANTEAFF. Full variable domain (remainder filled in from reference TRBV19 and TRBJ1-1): DGGITQSPKYLFRKEGQNVTLSCEQNLNHDAMYWYRQDPGQGLRLIYYSQIVNDFQKGDIAEGYSVSREKKESFPLTVTSAQKNPTAFYLCASSGSRVANTEAFFGQGTRLTVV.

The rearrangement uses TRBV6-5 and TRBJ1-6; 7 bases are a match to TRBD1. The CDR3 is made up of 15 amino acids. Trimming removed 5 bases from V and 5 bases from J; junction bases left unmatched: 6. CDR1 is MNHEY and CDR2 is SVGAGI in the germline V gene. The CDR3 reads CASSQGTVNNSPLHF. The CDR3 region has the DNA TGTGCCAGCAGTCAGGGGACAGTAAATAATTCACCCCTCCACTTT.

The CDR3 sequence is CASSPRHRDYEQYF. In DNA form, the CDR3 reads TGTGCCAGCAGTCCTCGTCATAGGGATTACGAGCAGTACTTC. V is TRBV6-5 and J is TRBJ2-7; D is ambiguous. There are 14 residues in the CDR3. V shed 5 bases and J shed 4 bases, with 15 bases lying between them. Looked up from germline, CDR1 is MNHEY and CDR2 is SVGAGI.

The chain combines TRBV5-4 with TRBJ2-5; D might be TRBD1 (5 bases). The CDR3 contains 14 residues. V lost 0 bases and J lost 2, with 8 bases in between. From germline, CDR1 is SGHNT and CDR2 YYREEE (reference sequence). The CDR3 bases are TGTGCCAGCAGCTTGGGGCAGGGACAAGAGACCCAGTACTTC. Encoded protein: CASSLGQGQETQYF.

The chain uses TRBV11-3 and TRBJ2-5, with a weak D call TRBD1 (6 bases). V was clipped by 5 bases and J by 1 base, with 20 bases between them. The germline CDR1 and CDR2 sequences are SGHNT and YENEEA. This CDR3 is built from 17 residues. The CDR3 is CASSPHPLGQSQETQYF. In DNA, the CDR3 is TGTGCCAGCAGCCCCCACCCCCTCGGACAGAGCCAAGAGACCCAGTACTTC.

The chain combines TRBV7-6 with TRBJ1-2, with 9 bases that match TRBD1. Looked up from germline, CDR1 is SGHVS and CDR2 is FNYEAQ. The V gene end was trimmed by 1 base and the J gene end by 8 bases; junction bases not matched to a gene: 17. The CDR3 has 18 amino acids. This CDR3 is CASSLVPGQGGFSRGYTF. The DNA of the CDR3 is TGTGCCAGCAGCTTAGTTCCGGGACAGGGTGGTTTCTCTCGGGGCTACACCTTC.

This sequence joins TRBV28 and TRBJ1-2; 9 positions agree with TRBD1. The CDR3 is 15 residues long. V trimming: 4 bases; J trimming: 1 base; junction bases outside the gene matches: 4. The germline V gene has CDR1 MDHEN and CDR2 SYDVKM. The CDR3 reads CASSSGTGYNYGYTF. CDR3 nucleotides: TGTGCCAGCAGTTCTGGGACAGGGTATAACTATGGCTACACCTTC.

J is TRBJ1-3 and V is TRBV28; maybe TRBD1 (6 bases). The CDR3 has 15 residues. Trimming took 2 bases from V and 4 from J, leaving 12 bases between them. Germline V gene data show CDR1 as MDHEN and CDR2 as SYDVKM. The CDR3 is CASSLRGARGNTIYF. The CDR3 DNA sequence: TGTGCCAGCAGTTTACGGGGGGCGAGGGGAAACACCATATATTTT.

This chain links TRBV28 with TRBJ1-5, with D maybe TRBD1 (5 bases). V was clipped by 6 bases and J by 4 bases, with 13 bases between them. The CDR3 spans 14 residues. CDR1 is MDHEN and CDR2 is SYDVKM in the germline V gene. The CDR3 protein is CASSLGGRNQPQHF. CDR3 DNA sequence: TGTGCCAGCAGCCTCGGGGGGAGGAATCAGCCCCAGCATTTT.

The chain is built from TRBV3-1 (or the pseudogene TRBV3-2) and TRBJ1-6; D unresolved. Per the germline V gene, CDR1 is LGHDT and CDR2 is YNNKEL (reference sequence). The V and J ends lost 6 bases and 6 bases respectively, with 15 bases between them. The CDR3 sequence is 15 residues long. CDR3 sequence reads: CASSRGRLSNSPLHF. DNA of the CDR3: TGTGCCAGCAGTCGCGGACGGTTATCTAATTCACCCCTCCACTTT.

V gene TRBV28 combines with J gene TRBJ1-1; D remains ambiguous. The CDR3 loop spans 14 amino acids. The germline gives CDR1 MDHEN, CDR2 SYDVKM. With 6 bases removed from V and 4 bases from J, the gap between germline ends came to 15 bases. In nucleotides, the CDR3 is TGTGCCAGCAGCCGACCGGGAGGCCCCACTGAAGCTTTCTTT. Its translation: CASSRPGGPTEAFF.

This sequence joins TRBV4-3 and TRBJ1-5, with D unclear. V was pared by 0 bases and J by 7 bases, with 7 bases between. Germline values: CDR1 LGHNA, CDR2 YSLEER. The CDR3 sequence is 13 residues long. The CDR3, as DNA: TGCGCCAGCAGCCAAGACCGGAGACAGCCCCAGCATTTT. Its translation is CASSQDRRQPQHF.

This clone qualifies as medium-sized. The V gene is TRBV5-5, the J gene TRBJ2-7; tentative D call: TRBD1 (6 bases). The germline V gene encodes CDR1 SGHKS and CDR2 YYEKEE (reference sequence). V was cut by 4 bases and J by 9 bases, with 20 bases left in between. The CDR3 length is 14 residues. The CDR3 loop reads CASSEEQGTDGQYF. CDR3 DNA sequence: TGTGCCAGCAGCGAGGAACAGGGTACCGACGGGCAGTACTTC.

The CDR3 region is CASSPRGHDLSGNTIYF. CDR3 in DNA: TGTGCCAGCTCACCTCGGGGACACGACCTCTCTGGAAACACCATATATTTT. The J gene is TRBJ1-3, the V gene TRBV18; a possible D gene is TRBD1 (6 bases). CDR1 KGHSH and CDR2 LQKENI come from the germline V gene. V lost 3 bases and J 0 bases, leaving 15 bases between the germline ends. The CDR3 loop spans 17 amino acids.

The CDR3 reads CASSLAEGLNSYEQYF. The CDR3 nucleotides are TGTGCCAGCAGCTTAGCGGAGGGGCTAAACTCCTACGAGCAGTACTTC. The genes are TRBV7-8 and TRBJ2-7; a possible D gene is TRBD2 (6 bases). The germline V gene has CDR1 SGHVS and CDR2 FQNEAQ. CDR3 size: 16 residues. V lost 0 bases, J lost 0 bases, and 12 bases lay in between. The complete variable domain, with remaining parts taken from reference TRBV7-8 and TRBJ2-7, reads GAGVSQSPRYKVAKRGQDVALRCDPISGHVSLFWYQQALGQGPEFLTYFQNEAQLDKSGLPSDRFFAERPEGSVSTLKIQRTQQEDSAVYLCASSLAEGLNSYEQYFGPGTRLTVT.

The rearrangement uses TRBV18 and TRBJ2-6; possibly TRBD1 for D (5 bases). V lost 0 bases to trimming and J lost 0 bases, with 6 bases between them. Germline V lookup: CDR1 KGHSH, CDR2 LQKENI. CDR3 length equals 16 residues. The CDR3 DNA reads TGTGCCAGCTCACCACCGACAGACTCTGGGGCCAACGTCCTGACTTTC. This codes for CASSPPTDSGANVLTF.

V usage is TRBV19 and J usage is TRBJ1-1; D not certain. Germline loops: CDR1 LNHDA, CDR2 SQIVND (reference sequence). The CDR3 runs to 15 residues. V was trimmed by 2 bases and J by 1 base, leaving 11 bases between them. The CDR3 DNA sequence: TGTGCCAGTAGTATAAATGGGCAGAAGAACACTGAAGCTTTCTTT. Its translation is CASSINGQKNTEAFF.

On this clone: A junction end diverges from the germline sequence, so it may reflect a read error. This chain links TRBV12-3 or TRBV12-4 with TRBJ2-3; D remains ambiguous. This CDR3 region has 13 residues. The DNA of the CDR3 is TGTGCCAGCAGCTGGGCCGGCACCGATACGCAGTATTTT. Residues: CASSWAGTDTQYF.

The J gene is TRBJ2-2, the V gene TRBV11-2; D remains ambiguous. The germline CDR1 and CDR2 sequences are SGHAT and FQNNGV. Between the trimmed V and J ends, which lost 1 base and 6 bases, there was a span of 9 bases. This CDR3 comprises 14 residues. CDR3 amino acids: CASSLAQVAGELFF. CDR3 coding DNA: TGTGCCAGCAGCTTAGCCCAGGTAGCCGGGGAGCTGTTTTTT. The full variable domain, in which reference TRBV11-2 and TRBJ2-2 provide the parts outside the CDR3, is EAGVAQSPRYKIIEKRQSVAFWCNPISGHATLYWYQQILGQGPKLLIQFQNNGVVDDSQLPKDRFSAERLKGVDSTLKIQPAKLEDSAVYLCASSLAQVAGELFFGEGSRLTVL.

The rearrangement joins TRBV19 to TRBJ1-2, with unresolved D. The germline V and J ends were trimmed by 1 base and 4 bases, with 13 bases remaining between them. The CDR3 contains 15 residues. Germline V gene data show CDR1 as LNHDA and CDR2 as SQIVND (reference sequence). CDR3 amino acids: CASSIGGGNGYGYTF. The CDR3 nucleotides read TGTGCCAGTAGTATAGGTGGAGGAAATGGCTATGGCTACACCTTC.

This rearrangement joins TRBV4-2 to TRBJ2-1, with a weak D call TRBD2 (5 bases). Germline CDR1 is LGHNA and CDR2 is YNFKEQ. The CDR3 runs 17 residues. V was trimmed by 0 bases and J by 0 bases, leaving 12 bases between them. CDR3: CASSQDVASLSYNEQFF. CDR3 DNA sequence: TGTGCCAGCAGCCAAGATGTGGCTAGCCTCTCCTACAATGAGCAGTTCTTC.

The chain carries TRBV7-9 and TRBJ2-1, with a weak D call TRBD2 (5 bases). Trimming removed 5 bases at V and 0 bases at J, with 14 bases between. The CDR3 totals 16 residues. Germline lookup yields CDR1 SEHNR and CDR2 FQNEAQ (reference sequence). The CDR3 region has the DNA TGTGCCAGCAGCGGGAGAGGTCTTTCCTCCTACAATGAGCAGTTCTTC. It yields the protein CASSGRGLSSYNEQFF.

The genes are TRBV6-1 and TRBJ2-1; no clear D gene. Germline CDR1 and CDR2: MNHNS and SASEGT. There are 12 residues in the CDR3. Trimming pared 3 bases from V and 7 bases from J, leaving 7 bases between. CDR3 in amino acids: CASSDRKNEQFF. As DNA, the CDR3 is TGTGCCAGCAGTGACAGGAAGAATGAGCAGTTCTTC.

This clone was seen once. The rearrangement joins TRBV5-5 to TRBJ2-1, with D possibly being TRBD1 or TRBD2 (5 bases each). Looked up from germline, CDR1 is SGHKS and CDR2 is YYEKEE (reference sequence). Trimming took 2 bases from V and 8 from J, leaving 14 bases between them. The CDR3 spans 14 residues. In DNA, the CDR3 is TGTGCCAGCAGCTTACTCCAGGGAGCGGATGAGCAGTTCTTC. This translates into CASSLLQGADEQFF.

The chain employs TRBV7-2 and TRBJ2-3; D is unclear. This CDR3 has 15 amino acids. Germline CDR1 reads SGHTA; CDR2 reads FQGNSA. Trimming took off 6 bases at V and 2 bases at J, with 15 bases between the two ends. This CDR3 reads CASRFSVALTDTQYF. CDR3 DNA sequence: TGTGCCAGCAGGTTCAGCGTCGCCCTCACAGATACGCAGTATTTT.

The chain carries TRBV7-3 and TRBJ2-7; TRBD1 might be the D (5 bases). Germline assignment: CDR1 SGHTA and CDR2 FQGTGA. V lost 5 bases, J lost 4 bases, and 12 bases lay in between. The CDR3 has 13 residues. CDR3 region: CASSPPDSYEQYF. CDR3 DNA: TGTGCCAGCAGCCCACCTGACAGTTACGAGCAGTACTTC.

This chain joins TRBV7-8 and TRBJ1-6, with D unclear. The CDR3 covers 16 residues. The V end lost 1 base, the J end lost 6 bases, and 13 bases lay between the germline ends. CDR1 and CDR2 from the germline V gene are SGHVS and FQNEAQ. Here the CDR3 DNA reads TGTGCCAGCAGCTTAGGCCTCAGCGGATCTAATTCACCCCTCCACTTT. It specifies CASSLGLSGSNSPLHF.